Listed below are T cell receptor beta chains from one sample, sequenced in a study of cytomegalovirus exposure and HLA in healthy donors. Some clones are missing from TCRdb's copy, which holds only in-frame ones; the method was immunoSEQ multiplex PCR. The table lists about 140,000 clones, roughly 86% of them singletons, with 0.45% to 0.55% in the top ten. The sample taken for sequencing was PBMCs. The receptors stem from a woman in her forties in good health and CMV-seronegative. Both conserved end residues are part of each CDR3. The D gene is left open where the match is weak. Only some rows state a clone size, as once, few, many or a class for expanded clones.

d_call,v_call,clone_size,j_call,cdr3_aa,cdr3_nt
.,TRBV6-6,.,TRBJ2-1,CASSSTRQYNEQFF,TGTGCCAGCAGTTCGACTCGACAGTACAATGAGCAGTTCTTC
TRBD2,TRBV5-1,.,TRBJ2-3,CASSLDGTSGTDTQYF,TGCGCCAGCAGCTTGGACGGGACTAGCGGTACAGATACGCAGTATTTT
.,TRBV11-2,.,TRBJ2-7,CASSLIYGYEQYF,TGTGCCAGCAGCTTAATCTACGGCTACGAGCAGTACTTC
.,TRBV7-9,.,TRBJ2-1,CASSGSRGTSRAYNEQFF,TGTGCCAGCAGCGGTTCAAGGGGTACCTCCCGGGCCTACAATGAGCAGTTCTTC
.,TRBV6-5,.,TRBJ2-1,CASSYSQGLVNEQFF,TGTGCCAGCAGTTATTCCCAGGGTTTAGTCAATGAGCAGTTCTTC
.,TRBV5-1,.,TRBJ1-2,CASSLAHREVGYTF,TGCGCCAGCAGCCTGGCCCACAGGGAAGTTGGCTACACCTTC
TRBD1,TRBV4-1,.,TRBJ1-1,CASSHGQENSRMNTEAFF,TGCGCCAGCAGCCATGGACAGGAGAACTCTCGGATGAACACTGAAGCTTTCTTT
TRBD2,TRBV4-1,once,TRBJ2-6,CASSQWSSGRPTGGANVLTF,TGCGCCAGCAGCCAGTGGTCTAGCGGGAGGCCCACCGGTGGGGCCAACGTCCTGACTTTC
.,TRBV7-2,few,TRBJ1-1,CASSLAQAQAFF,TGTGCCAGCAGCTTAGCGCAGGCCCAAGCTTTCTTT
.,TRBV28,.,TRBJ2-7,CASSSGSSYEQYF,TGTGCCAGCAGTTCTGGGAGCTCCTACGAGCAGTACTTC
.,TRBV13,.,TRBJ1-2,CASSLGGAPYGYTF,TGTGCCAGCAGCTTAGGGGGGGCCCCCTATGGCTACACCTTC
.,TRBV7-9,.,TRBJ2-7,CSSVDRDTTSYEQYF,TGTTCCAGCGTCGACCGGGACACCACATCCTACGAGCAGTACTTC
.,TRBV19,.,TRBJ1-1,CASSRGFGTEAFF,TGTGCCAGCTCCCGGGGGTTTGGAACTGAAGCTTTCTTT
TRBD2,TRBV7-3,.,TRBJ2-5,CASSSTSAAETQYF,TGTGCCAGCAGCTCAACTAGCGCGGCAGAGACCCAGTACTTC
.,TRBV6-1,.,TRBJ2-4,CASSDGIQYF,TGTGCCAGCAGTGACGGTATTCAGTACTTC
.,TRBV6-4,.,TRBJ2-1,CASSETQGFDAEQFF,TGTGCCAGCAGTGAGACGCAGGGCTTTGACGCTGAGCAGTTCTTC
TRBD1,TRBV10-3,few,TRBJ2-1,CAISGGPPGQAVFEQFF,TGTGCCATCAGTGGGGGCCCGCCGGGACAGGCCGTTTTTGAGCAGTTCTTC
TRBD2,TRBV27,.,TRBJ2-2,CASSLGGGNTGELFF,TGTGCCAGCAGTTTAGGCGGGGGTAACACCGGGGAGCTGTTTTTT
TRBD2,TRBV18,.,TRBJ2-1,CASSPLAGGGQFF,TGTGCCAGCTCACCATTGGCGGGAGGTGGGCAGTTCTTC
TRBD1,TRBV7-8,.,TRBJ1-4,CASSLVRQGKLFF,TGTGCCAGCAGCTTAGTTCGACAGGGTAAACTGTTTTTT
.,TRBV7-7,once,TRBJ2-7,CASSLSDGSSYEQYF,TGTGCCAGCAGCTTAAGTGACGGGAGCTCCTACGAGCAGTACTTC
.,TRBV5-1,.,TRBJ2-3,CASSLADRYTDTQYF,TGCGCCAGCAGCTTGGCCGACAGATACACAGATACGCAGTATTTT
TRBD2,TRBV6-5,.,TRBJ2-7,CASSRGGRQGEQYF,TGTGCCAGCAGTCGTGGCGGGAGGCAGGGAGAGCAGTACTTC
TRBD2,TRBV6-4,once,TRBJ2-1,CASSDSLAGISNEQFF,TGTGCCAGCAGTGACTCGCTAGCGGGAATCAGCAATGAGCAGTTCTTC
.,TRBV20-1,.,TRBJ2-5,CSAQIGETQYF,TGCAGTGCCCAAATCGGGGAGACCCAGTACTTC
TRBD1,TRBV6-5,once,TRBJ2-7,CASSPRDRPTYEQYF,TGTGCCAGCAGTCCACGGGACAGGCCTACCTACGAGCAGTACTTC
TRBD2,TRBV4-2,.,TRBJ2-5,CASSQLAGGGPQETQYF,TGTGCCAGCAGCCAACTAGCGGGCGGGGGCCCCCAAGAGACCCAGTACTTC
TRBD1,TRBV4-2,.,TRBJ1-4,CASSHSGGSNEKLFF,TGTGCCAGCAGCCATTCAGGGGGCTCTAATGAAAAACTGTTTTTT
TRBD2,TRBV28,.,TRBJ2-1,CASSSPTSGSSYNEQFF,TGTGCCAGCAGTTCCCCGACTAGCGGTAGCTCCTACAATGAGCAGTTCTTC
.,TRBV27,.,TRBJ2-1,CASSYTGTIGEQFF,TGTGCCAGCAGTTATACCGGGACAATTGGTGAGCAGTTCTTC
.,TRBV9,.,TRBJ2-7,CASSVVPSATSYEQYF,TGTGCCAGCAGCGTAGTTCCTAGCGCTACCTCCTACGAGCAGTACTTC
TRBD2,TRBV7-9,.,TRBJ2-7,CSSSLGQTGLAEGEQYF,TGTTCCAGCAGCTTAGGTCAAACGGGACTAGCGGAAGGGGAGCAGTACTTC
.,TRBV6-1,.,TRBJ2-7,CASSEARQVGEQYF,TGTGCCAGCAGTGAAGCGAGACAGGTAGGCGAGCAGTACTTC
TRBD1,TRBV19,.,TRBJ1-4,CASSISQGANEKLFF,TGTGCCAGTAGTATATCGCAGGGGGCGAATGAAAAACTGTTTTTT
.,TRBV7-3,.,TRBJ2-4,CASSPGQGRGNIQYF,TGTGCCAGCAGCCCCGGCCAAGGAAGGGGAAACATTCAGTACTTC
.,TRBV4-2,.,TRBJ1-5,CASSQETDQPQHF,TGTGCCAGCAGCCAAGAAACGGATCAGCCCCAGCATTTT
TRBD2,TRBV7-9,.,TRBJ2-1,CARASGSSDEQFF,TGTGCCAGGGCTAGCGGGAGTTCTGATGAGCAGTTCTTC
TRBD2,TRBV5-1,once,TRBJ2-7,CASSAAGAYEQYF,TGCGCCAGCAGCGCAGCGGGAGCCTACGAGCAGTACTTC
.,TRBV11-2,.,TRBJ2-5,CASSNPWRFQETQYF,TGTGCCAGCAGCAATCCTTGGCGGTTCCAAGAGACCCAGTACTTC
.,TRBV7-2,.,TRBJ1-4,CASSLGRGTNEKLFF,TGTGCCAGCAGCTTAGGCAGGGGAACTAATGAAAAACTGTTTTTT
.,TRBV7-9,.,TRBJ1-1,CASSLLGGLNTEAFF,TGTGCCAGCAGCTTATTGGGAGGTTTGAACACTGAAGCTTTCTTT
.,TRBV5-1,.,TRBJ2-3,CASSLAAGNTQYF,TGCGCCAGCAGCTTGGCCGCGGGGAATACGCAGTATTTT
.,TRBV30,.,TRBJ2-5,CAWSHQGLETQYF,TGTGCCTGGAGTCACCAGGGGCTAGAGACCCAGTACTTC
TRBD1,TRBV5-1,.,TRBJ2-7,CASSFDGTGLDEQYF,TGCGCCAGCAGCTTTGACGGGACAGGGTTGGACGAGCAGTACTTC
TRBD2,TRBV6-4,.,TRBJ2-2,CASSGTSLAGELFF,TGTGCCAGCAGTGGGACTAGCTTGGCCGGGGAGCTGTTTTTT